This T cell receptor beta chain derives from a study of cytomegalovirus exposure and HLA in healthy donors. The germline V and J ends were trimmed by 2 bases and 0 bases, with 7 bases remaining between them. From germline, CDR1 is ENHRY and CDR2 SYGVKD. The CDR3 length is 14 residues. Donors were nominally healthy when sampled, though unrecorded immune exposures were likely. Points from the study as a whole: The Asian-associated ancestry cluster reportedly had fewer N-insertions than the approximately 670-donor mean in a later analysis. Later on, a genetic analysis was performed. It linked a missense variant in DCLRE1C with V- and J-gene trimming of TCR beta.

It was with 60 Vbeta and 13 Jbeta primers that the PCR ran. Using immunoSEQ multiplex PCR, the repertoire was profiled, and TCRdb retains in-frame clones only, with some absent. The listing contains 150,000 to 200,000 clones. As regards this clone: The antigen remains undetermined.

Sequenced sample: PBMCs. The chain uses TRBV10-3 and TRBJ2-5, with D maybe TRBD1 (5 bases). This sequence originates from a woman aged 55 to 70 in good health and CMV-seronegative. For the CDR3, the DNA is TGTGCCATCAGTGAGGAGACAGACCAAGAGACCCAGTACTTC. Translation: CAISEETDQETQYF.